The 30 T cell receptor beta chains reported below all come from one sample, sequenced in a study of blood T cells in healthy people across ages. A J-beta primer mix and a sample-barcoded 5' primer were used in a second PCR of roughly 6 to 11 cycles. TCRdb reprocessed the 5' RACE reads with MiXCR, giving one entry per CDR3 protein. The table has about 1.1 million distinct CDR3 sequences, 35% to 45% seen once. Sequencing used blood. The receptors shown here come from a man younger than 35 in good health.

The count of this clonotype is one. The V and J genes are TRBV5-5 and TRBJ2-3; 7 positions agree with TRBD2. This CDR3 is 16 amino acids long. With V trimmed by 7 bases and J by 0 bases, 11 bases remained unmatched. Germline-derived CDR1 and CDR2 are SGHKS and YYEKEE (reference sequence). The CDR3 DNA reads TGTGCCAGCCGAAATGCTAGCGGAGGGAGCACAGATACGCAGTATTTT. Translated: CASRNASGGSTDTQYF.

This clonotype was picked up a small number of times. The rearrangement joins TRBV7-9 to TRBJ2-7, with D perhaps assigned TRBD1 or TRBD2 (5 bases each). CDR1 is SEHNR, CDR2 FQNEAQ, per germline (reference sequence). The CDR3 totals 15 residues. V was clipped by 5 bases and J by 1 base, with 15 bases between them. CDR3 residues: CASSGGDGISYEQYF. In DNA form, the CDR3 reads TGTGCCAGCAGCGGTGGGGACGGCATTTCCTACGAGCAGTACTTC. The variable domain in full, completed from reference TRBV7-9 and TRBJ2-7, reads DTGVSQNPRHKITKRGQNVTFRCDPISEHNRLYWYRQTLGQGPEFLTYFQNEAQLEKSRLLSDRFSAERPKGSFSTLEIQRTEQGDSAMYLCASSGGDGISYEQYFGPGTRLTVT.

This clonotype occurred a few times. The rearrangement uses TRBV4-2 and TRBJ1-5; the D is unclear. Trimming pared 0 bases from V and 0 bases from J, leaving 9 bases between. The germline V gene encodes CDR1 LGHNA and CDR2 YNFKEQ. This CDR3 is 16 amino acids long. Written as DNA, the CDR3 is TGTGCCAGCAGCCAAGAAGTGGATTTTAGCAATCAGCCCCAGCATTTT. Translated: CASSQEVDFSNQPQHF.

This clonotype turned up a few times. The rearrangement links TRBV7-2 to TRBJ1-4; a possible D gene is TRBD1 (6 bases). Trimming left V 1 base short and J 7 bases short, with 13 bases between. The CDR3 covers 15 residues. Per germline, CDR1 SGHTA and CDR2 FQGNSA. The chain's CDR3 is CASSLGGGAFEKLFF. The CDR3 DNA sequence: TGTGCCAGCAGCTTAGGCGGGGGCGCGTTTGAAAAACTGTTTTTT.

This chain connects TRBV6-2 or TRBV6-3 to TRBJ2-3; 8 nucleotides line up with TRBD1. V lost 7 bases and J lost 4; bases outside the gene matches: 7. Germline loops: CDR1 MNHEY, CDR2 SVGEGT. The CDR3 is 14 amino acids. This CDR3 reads CASTKQDRADTQYF. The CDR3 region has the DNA TGTGCCAGCACCAAACAGGACAGGGCAGATACGCAGTATTTT.

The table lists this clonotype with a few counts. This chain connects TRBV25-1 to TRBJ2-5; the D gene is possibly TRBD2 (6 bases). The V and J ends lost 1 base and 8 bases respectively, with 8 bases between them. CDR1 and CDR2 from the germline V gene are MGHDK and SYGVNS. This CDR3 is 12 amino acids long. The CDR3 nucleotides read TGTGCCAGCAGTGAATCGGCGGGAACCCAGTACTTC. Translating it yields CASSESAGTQYF.

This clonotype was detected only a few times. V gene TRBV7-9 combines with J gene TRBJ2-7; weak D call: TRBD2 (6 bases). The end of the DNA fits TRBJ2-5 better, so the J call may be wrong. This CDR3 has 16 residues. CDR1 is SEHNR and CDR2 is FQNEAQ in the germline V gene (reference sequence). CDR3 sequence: CASSLGGVRAGETQYF. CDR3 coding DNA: TGTGCCAGCAGCTTAGGCGGGGTAAGAGCAGGAGAGACCCAGTACTTC.

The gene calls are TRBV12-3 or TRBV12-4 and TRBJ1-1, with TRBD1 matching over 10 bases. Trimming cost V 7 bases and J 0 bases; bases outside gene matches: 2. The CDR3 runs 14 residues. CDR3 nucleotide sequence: TGTGCCAGCATTGGGACAGGGGTGAACACTGAAGCTTTCTTT. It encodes CASIGTGVNTEAFF.

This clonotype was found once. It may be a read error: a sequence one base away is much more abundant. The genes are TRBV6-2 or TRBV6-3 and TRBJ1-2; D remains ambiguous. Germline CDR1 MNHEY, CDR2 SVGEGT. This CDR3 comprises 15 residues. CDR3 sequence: CASSYSGGSNCGYTF. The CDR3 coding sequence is TGTGCCAGCAGTTACTCAGGCGGCAGCAACTGTGGCTACACCTTC.

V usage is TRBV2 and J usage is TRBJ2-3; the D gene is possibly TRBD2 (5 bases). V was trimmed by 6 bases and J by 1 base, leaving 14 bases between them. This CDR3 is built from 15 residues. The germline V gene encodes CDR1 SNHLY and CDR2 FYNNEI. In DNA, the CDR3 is TGTGCCAGCAGAGCGGCGGTTCGGGGCACAGATACGCAGTATTTT. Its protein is CASRAAVRGTDTQYF.

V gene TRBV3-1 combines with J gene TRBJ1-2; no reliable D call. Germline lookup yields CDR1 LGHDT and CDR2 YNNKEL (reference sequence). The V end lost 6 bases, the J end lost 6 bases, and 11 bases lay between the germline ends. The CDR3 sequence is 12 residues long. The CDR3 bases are TGTGCCAGCAGTCTAACTGCCCATGGCTACACCTTC. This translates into CASSLTAHGYTF.

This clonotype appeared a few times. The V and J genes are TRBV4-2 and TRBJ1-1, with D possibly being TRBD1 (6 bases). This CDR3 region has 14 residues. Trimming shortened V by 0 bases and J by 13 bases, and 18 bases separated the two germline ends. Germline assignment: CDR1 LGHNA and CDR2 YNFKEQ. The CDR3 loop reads CASSQDPDTGKGFF. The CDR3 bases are TGTGCCAGCAGCCAAGACCCCGACACAGGGAAAGGTTTCTTT.

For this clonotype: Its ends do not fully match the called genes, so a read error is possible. CDR3 region: CAGSLGNQETQYF. CDR3 sequence (DNA): TGTGCCGGCAGCTTAGGCAACCAAGAGACCCAGTACTTC. The gene calls are TRBV7-3 and TRBJ2-5; unclear D gene. In germline, CDR1 is SGHTA, CDR2 FQGTGA. The CDR3 is 13 amino acids.

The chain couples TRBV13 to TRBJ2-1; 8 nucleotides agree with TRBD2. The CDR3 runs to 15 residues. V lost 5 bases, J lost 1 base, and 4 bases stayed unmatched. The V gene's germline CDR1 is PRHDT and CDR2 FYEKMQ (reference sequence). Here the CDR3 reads CASSMTSASYNEQFF. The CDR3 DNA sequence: TGTGCCAGCAGCATGACTAGCGCGTCCTACAATGAGCAGTTCTTC.

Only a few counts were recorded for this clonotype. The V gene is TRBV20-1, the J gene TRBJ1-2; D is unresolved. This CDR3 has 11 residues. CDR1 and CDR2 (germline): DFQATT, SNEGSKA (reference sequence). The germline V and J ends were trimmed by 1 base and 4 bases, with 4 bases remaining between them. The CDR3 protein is CSARGIYGYTF. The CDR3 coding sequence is TGCAGTGCTAGAGGGATCTATGGCTACACCTTC.

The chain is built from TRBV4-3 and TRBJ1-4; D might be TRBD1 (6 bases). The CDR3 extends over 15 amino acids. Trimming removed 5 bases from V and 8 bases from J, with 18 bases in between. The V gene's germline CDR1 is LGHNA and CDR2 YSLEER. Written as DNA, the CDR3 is TGCGCCAGCAGCGGACGCTCCGGGACAAGGGAAAAACTGTTTTTT. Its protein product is CASSGRSGTREKLFF.

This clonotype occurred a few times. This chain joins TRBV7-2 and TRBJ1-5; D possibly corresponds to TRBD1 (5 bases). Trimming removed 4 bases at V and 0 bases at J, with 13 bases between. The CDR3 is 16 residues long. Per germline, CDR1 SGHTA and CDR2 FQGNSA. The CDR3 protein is CASSSSVGHSNQPQHF. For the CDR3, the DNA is TGTGCCAGCAGCTCCTCCGTGGGGCATAGCAATCAGCCCCAGCATTTT.

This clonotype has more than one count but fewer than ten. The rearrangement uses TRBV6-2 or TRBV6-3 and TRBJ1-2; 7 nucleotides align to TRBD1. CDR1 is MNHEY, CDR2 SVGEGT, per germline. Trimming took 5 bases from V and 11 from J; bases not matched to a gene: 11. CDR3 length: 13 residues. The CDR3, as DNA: TGTGCCAGCAGTGCAACCGGGACAGCCTTTTACACCTTC. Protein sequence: CASSATGTAFYTF.

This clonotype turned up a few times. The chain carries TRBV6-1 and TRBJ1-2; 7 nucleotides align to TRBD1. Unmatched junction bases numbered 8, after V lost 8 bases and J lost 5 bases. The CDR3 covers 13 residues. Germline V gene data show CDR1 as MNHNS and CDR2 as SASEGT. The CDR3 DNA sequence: TGTGCCAGCGACCGGGACAGTGGATATGGCTACACCTTC. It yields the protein CASDRDSGYGYTF.

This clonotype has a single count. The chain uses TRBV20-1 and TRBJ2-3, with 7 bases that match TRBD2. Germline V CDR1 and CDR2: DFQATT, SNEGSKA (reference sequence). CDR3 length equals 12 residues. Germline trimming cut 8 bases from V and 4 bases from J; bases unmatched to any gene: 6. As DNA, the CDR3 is TGCAGTCCCCCAGGGAGGGCAGATACGCAGTATTTT. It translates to CSPPGRADTQYF.

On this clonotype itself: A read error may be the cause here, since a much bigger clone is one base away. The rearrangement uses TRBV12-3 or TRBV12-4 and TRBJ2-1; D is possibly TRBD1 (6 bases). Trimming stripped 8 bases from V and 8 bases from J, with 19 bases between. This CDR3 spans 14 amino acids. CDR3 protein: CASSRGRFSDEQFF. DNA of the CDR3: TGTGCCAGCTCCAGGGGCCGCTTTTCCGATGAGCAGTTCTTC.

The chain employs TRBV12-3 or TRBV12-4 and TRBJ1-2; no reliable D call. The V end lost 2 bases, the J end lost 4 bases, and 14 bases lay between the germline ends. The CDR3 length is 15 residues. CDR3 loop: CASSLKAGSPYGYTF. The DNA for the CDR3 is TGTGCCAGCAGTTTAAAGGCGGGATCCCCCTATGGCTACACCTTC.

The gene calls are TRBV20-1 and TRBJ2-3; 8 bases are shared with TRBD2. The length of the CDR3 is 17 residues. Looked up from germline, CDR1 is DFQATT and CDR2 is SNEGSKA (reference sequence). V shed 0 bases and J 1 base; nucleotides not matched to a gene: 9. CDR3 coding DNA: TGCAGTGCTAGAGATCGCTCGGGGGGGGACCGCACAGATACGCAGTATTTT. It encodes CSARDRSGGDRTDTQYF.

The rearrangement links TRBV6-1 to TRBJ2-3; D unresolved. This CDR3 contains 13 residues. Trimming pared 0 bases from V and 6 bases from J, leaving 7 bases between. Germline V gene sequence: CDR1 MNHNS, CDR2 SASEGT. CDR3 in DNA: TGTGCCAGCAGTGAAGCGGATCGGGATACGCAGTATTTT. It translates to CASSEADRDTQYF.

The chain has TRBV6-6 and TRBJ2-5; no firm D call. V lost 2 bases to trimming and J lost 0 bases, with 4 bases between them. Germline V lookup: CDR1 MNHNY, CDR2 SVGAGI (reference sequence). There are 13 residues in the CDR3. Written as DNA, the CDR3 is TGTGCCAGCAGTTACGGAAACCAAGAGACCCAGTACTTC. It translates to CASSYGNQETQYF.

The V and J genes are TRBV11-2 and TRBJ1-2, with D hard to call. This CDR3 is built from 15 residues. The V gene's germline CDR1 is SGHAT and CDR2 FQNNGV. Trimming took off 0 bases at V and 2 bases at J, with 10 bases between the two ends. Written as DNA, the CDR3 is TGTGCCAGCAGCTTAGACCCCGGCCTCAACTATGGCTACACCTTC. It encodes CASSLDPGLNYGYTF.

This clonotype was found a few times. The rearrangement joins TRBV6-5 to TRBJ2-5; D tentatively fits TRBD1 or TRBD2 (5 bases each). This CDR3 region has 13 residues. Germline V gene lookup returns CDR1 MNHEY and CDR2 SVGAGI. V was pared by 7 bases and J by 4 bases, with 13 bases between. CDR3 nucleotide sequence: TGTGCCAGCACTAGGGACGGGGTAGAGACCCAGTACTTC. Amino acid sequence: CASTRDGVETQYF.

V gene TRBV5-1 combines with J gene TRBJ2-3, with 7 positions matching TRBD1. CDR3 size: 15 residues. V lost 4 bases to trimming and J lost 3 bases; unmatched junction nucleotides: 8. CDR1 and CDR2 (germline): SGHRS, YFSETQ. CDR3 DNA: TGCGCCAGCAGCCCATCCGGGACAGTTACAGATACGCAGTATTTT. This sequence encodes CASSPSGTVTDTQYF.

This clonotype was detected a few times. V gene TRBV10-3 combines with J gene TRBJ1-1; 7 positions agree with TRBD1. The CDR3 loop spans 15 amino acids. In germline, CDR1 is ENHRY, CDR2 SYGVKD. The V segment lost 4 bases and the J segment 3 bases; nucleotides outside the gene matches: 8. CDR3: CAISGGPGGDTEAFF. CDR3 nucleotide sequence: TGTGCCATCAGTGGAGGGCCAGGGGGGGACACTGAAGCTTTCTTT.

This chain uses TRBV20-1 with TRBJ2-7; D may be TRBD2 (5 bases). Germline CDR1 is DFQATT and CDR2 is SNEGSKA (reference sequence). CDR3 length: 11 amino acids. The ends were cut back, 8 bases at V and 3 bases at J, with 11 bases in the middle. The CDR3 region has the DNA TGCAGTACTACAGACTACTACGAGCAGTACTTC. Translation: CSTTDYYEQYF.